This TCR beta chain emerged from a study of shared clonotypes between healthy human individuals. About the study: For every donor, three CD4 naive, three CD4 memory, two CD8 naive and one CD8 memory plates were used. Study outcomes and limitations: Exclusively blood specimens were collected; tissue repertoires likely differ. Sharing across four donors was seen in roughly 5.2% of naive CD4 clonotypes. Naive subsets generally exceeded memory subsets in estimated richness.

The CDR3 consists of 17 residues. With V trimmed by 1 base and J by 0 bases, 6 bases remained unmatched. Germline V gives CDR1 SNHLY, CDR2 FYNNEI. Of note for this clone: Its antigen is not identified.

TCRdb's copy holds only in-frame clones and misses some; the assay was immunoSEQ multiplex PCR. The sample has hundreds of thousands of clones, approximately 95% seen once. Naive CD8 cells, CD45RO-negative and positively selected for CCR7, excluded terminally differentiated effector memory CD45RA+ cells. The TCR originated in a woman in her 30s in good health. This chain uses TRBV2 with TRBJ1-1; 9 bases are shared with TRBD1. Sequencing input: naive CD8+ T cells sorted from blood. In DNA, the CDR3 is TGTGCCAGCAGTGAAGGGGGACAGGGCACGATGAACACTGAAGCTTTCTTT. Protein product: CASSEGGQGTMNTEAFF.